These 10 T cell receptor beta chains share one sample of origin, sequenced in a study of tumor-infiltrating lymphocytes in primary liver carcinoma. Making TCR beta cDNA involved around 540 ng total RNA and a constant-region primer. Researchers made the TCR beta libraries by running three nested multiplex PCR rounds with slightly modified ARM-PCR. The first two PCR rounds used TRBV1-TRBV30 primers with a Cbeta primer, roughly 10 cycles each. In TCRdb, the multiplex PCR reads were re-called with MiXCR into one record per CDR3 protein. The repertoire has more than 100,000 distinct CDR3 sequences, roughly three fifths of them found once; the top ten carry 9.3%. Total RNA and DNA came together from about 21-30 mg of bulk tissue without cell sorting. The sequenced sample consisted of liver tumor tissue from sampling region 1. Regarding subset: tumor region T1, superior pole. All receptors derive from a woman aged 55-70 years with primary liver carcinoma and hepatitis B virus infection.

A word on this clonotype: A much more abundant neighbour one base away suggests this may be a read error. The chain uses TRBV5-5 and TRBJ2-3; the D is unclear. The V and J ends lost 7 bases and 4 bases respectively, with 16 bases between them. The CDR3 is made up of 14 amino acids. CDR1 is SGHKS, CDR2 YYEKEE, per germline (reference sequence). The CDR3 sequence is CASGTLIPPDTQYF. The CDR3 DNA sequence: TGTGCCAGCGGCACCCTAATCCCGCCAGATACGCAGTATTTT.

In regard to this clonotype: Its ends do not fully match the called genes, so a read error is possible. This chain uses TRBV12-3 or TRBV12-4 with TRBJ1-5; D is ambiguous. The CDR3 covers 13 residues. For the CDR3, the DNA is TGTACCAGCAGTCGGCCAGAAGATCAGCCCCAGCATTTT. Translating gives CTSSRPEDQPQHF.

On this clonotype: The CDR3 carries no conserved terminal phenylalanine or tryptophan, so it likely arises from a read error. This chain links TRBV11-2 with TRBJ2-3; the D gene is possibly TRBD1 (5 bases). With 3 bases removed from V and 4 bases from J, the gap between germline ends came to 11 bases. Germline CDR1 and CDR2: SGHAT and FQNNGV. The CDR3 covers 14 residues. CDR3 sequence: CASSLGTGSDTQYL. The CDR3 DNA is TGTGCCAGCAGCTTGGGCACAGGATCAGATACGCAGTATCTT.

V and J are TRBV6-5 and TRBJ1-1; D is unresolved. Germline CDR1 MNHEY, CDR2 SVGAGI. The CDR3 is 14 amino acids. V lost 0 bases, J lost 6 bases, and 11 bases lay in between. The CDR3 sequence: CASSYSAGNPEAFF. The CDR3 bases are TGTGCCAGCAGTTACTCGGCCGGAAACCCTGAAGCTTTCTTT.

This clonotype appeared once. The CDR3 sequence is CASSSRPGAKIKYF. The CDR3 bases are TGTGCCAGCAGCTCCCGACCTGGAGCAAAGATTAAGTACTTC. V usage is TRBV11-2 and J usage is TRBJ2-4; no clear D gene. Germline V lookup: CDR1 SGHAT, CDR2 FQNNGV. The CDR3 totals 14 residues. Trimming shortened V by 4 bases and J by 14 bases, and 21 bases separated the two germline ends.

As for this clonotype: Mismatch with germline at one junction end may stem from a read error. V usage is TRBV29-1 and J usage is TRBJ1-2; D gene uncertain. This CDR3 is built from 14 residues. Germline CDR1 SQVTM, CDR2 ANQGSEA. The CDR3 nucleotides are TGCCGCGTTGCCCGGGGAAAGGGCGCTCGCGGCTACACCTTC. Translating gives CRVARGKGARGYTF.

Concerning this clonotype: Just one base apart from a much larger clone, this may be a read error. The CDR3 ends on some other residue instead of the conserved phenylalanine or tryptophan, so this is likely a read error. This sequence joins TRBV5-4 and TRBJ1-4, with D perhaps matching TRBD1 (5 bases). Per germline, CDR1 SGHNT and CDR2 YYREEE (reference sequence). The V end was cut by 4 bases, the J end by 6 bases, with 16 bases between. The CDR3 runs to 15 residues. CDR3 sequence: CASSVPGGPDEKLFL. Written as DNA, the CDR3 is TGTGCCAGCAGCGTGCCGGGGGGTCCGGATGAAAAACTGTTTCTT.

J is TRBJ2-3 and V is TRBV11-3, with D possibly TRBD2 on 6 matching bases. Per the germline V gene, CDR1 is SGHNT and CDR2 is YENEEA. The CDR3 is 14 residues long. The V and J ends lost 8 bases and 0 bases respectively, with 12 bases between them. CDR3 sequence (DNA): TGTGCCAGCGGTTTGCGGGGAAGCACAGATACGCAGTATTTT. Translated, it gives CASGLRGSTDTQYF.

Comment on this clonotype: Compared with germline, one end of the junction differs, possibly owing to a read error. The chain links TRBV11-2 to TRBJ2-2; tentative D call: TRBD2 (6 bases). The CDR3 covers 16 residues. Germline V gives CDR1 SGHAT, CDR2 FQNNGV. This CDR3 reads CASSFLARVSTGELFF. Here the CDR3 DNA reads TGTGCCAGTAGCTTCCTAGCGAGAGTGAGCACTGGGGAGCTGTTTTTT.

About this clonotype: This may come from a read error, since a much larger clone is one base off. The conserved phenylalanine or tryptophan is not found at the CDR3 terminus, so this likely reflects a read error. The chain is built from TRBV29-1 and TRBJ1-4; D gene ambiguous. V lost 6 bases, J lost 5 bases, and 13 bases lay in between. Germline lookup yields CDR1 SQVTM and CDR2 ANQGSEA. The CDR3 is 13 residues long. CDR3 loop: CSVGVARNEKLFY. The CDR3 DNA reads TGCAGCGTCGGAGTGGCAAGGAATGAAAAACTGTTTTAT.